This T cell receptor beta chain comes out of a study of blood T cell repertoires in COVID-19. Study in general: In each case, the material was cDNA or gDNA derived from T cells, B-cell-depleted T cells, or PBMCs.

The CDR3 covers 14 residues. V gave up 6 bases and J gave up 2 bases, with 8 bases separating them. Per the germline V gene, CDR1 is SNHLY and CDR2 is FYNNEI. Original analysis: How many nucleated cells were present was estimated from reference gene primer amplification. Libraries were prepared by immunoSEQ multiplex PCR; TCRdb keeps only in-frame clonotypes and omits some of them. That table supplies the V and J calls and clone size; D and trimming were determined from the DNA. The repertoire includes about 370,000 clones, 89% of them detected once, and around 2.8% sits in the top ten. The sequencing sample was made of peripheral blood. This sequence joins TRBV2 and TRBJ2-6, with a possible D match to TRBD2 (5 bases). This TCR derives from a woman aged 25-40 years with COVID-19, enrolled during active disease. CDR3 sequence reads: CASSFGAGANVLTF. As DNA, the CDR3 is TGTGCCAGCAGCTTCGGGGCTGGGGCCAACGTCCTGACTTTC.